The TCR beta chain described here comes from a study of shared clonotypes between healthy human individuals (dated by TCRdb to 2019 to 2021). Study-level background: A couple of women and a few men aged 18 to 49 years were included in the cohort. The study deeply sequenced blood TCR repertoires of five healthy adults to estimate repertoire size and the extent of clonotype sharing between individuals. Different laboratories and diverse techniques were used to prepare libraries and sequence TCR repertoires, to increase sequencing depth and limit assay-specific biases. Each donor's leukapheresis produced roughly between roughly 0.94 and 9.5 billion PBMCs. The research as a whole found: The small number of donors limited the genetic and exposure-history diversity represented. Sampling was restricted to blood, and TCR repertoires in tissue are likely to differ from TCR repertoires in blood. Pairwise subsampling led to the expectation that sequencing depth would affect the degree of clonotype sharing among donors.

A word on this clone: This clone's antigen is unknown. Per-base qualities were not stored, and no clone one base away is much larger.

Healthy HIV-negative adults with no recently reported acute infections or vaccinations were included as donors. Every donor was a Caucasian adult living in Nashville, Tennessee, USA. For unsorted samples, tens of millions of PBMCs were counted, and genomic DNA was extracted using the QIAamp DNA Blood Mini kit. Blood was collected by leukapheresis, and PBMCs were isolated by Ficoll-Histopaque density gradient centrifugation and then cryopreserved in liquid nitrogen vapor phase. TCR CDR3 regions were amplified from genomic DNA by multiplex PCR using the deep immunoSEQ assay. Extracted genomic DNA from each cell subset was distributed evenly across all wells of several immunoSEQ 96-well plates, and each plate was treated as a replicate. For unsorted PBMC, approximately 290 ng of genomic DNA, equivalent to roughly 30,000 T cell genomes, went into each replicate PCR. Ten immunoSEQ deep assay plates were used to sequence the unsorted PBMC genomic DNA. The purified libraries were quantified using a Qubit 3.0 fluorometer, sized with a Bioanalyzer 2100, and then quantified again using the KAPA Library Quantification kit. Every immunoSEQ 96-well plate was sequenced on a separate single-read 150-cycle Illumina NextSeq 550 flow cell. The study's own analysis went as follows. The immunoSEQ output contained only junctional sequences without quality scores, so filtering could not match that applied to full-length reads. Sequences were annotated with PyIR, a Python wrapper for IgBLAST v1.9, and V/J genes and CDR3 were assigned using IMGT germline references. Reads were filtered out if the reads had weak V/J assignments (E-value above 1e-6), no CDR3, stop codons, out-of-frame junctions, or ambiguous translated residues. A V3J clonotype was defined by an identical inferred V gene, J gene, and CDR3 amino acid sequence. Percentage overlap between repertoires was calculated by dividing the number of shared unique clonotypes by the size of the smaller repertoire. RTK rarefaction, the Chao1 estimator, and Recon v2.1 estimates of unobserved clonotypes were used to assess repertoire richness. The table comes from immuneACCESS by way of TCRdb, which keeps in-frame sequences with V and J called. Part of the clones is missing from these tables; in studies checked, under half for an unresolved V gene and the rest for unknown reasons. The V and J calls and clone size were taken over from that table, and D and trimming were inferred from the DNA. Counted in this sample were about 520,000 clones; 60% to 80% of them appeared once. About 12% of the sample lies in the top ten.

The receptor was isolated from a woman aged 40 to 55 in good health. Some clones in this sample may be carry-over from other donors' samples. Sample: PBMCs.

The CDR3 amino acid sequence is: CATSRDTQTQYF. At the DNA level, the sequence is TGTGCCACCAGCAGAGACACCCAGACCCAGTACTTC. This receptor chain uses TRBV15 and TRBJ2-5, with no D gene named confidently. In the germline V gene (reference sequence), CDR1 corresponds to LNHNV and CDR2 to YYDKDF. The CDR3 has 12 amino acids, counting the end cysteine and phenylalanine. Only the CDR3 DNA is retained, 36 bases long and in frame from the first base. V loses 0 bases of germline sequence and J loses 6 bases, and the interval between the two ends is 5 bases.